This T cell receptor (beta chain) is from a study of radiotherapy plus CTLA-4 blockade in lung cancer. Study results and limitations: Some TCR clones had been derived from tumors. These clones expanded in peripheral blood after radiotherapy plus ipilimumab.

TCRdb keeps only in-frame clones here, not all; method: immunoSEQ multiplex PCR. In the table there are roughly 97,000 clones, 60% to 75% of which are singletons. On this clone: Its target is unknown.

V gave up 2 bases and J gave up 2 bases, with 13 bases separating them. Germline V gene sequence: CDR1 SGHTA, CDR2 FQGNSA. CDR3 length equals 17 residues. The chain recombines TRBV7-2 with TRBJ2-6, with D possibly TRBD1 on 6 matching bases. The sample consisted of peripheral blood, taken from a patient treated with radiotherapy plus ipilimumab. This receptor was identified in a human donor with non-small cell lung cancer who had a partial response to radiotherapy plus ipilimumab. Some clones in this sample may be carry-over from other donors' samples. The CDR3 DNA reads TGTGCCAGCAGCTTACTTAGACCAGGGGCTGGGGCCAACGTCCTGACTTTC. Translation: CASSLLRPGAGANVLTF.